The 20 T cell receptor beta chains in this list originate from one sample, sequenced in a study of control samples from healthy donors and cancer patients. Libraries were prepared by immunoSEQ multiplex PCR; TCRdb keeps only in-frame clonotypes and omits some of them. The sample carries tens of thousands of clones, approximately 93% recorded once. The source material was PBMCs. These receptors were collected from a woman aged 45-65 years with head and neck cancer.

The rearrangement links TRBV6-2 or TRBV6-3 to TRBJ2-7; the match to TRBD2 covers 8 bases. V dropped 4 bases and J dropped 3; count of bases not matched to a gene: 8. The CDR3 length is 15 residues. CDR1 and CDR2 (germline): MNHEY, SVGEGT. For the CDR3, the DNA is TGTGCCAGCAGTTCCGCCGGGAGGGAGGACTACGAGCAGTACTTC. Its protein product is CASSSAGREDYEQYF.

This sequence joins TRBV15 and TRBJ1-2; no reliable D call. The germline V and J ends were trimmed by 5 bases and 0 bases, with 7 bases remaining between them. CDR3 length equals 13 residues. CDR1 and CDR2 from the germline V gene are LNHNV and YYDKDF (reference sequence). In nucleotides, the CDR3 is TGTGCCACCAGCCACGGGGCTAACTATGGCTACACCTTC. Protein: CATSHGANYGYTF.

V usage is TRBV4-1 and J usage is TRBJ1-2; tentatively, D is TRBD1 (5 bases). V dropped 4 bases and J dropped 5 bases, with 11 bases sitting between them. The CDR3 loop spans 13 amino acids. The germline V gene encodes CDR1 MGHRA and CDR2 YSYEKL. CDR3 nucleotide sequence: TGCGCCAGCAGCCCCGGGACCGTTTATGGCTACACCTTC. Residues: CASSPGTVYGYTF.

This clone was seen only a few times. The chain carries TRBV19 and TRBJ1-2; possible D gene TRBD1, 5 bases. Trimming cost V 3 bases and J 3 bases, with 8 bases left between them. CDR1 is LNHDA and CDR2 is SQIVND in the germline V gene (reference sequence). The CDR3 loop spans 13 amino acids. CDR3: CASSMGGDYGYTF. The DNA of the CDR3 is TGTGCCAGTAGTATGGGAGGGGACTATGGCTACACCTTC.

CDR3 nucleotide sequence: TGTGCCAGTAGTTCCCTCGGACAGGGTCAGCAGCCCCAGCATTTT. The encoded protein is CASSSLGQGQQPQHF. This chain uses TRBV19 with TRBJ1-5, with 8 bases lining up with TRBD1. J was trimmed by 7 bases and V by 5 bases; bases with no gene match: 10. The CDR3 extends over 15 amino acids. Germline CDR1 LNHDA, CDR2 SQIVND (reference sequence).

CDR3 DNA: TGTGCCAGCAACGCACAGGGGACCACCTACGAGCAGTACTTC. Protein: CASNAQGTTYEQYF. The chain uses TRBV6-6 and TRBJ2-7; 7 nucleotides agree with TRBD1. Germline V lookup: CDR1 MNHNY, CDR2 SVGAGI (reference sequence). The CDR3 is 14 residues long. With V trimmed by 7 bases and J by 2 bases, 8 bases remained unmatched.

The J gene is TRBJ2-1, the V gene TRBV6-2 or TRBV6-3; 7 positions match TRBD2. The junction had 9 bases not matched to a gene; V was cut back by 6 bases and J by 1 base. The V gene's germline CDR1 is MNHEY and CDR2 SVGEGT. There are 16 residues in the CDR3. The CDR3 loop reads CASSPSGAGSYNEQFF. The CDR3, as DNA: TGTGCCAGCAGCCCTAGCGGAGCAGGTTCCTACAATGAGCAGTTCTTC.

The rearrangement uses TRBV10-3 and TRBJ2-7; a possible D gene is TRBD1 (5 bases). The CDR3 has 14 amino acids. Trimming removed 4 bases at V and 1 base at J, with 11 bases between. Germline loops: CDR1 ENHRY, CDR2 SYGVKD. This CDR3 is CAISVPGHSYEQYF. CDR3 sequence (DNA): TGTGCCATCAGTGTCCCAGGGCATTCCTACGAGCAGTACTTC.

This clone appeared a single time. The V call is TRBV6-5, the J call TRBJ2-2; the D gene is possibly TRBD1 (6 bases). The ends were cut back, 4 bases at V and 0 bases at J, with 9 bases in the middle. Germline V lookup: CDR1 MNHEY, CDR2 SVGAGI. This CDR3 contains 15 residues. The CDR3 DNA follows: TGTGCCAGCAGTTTCGGACAGCCGAACACCGGGGAGCTGTTTTTT. This encodes CASSFGQPNTGELFF.

The gene calls are TRBV11-2 and TRBJ2-1, with 10 nucleotides matching TRBD2. The CDR3 spans 15 residues. Per the germline V gene, CDR1 is SGHAT and CDR2 is FQNNGV. The J segment lost 7 bases and the V segment lost 5 bases, leaving 8 bases of the junction unmatched. The CDR3 DNA reads as TGTGCCAGCAGCCTCCTAGCGGGAGTCGTTAATGAGCAGTTCTTC. Amino acids: CASSLLAGVVNEQFF.

The chain uses TRBV5-4 and TRBJ1-2; D possibly corresponds to TRBD1 (5 bases). CDR3 size: 14 residues. Germline lookup yields CDR1 SGHNT and CDR2 YYREEE (reference sequence). V gave up 6 bases and J gave up 3 bases, with 15 bases separating them. The CDR3 here is CASNGGSNYYGYTF. Written as DNA, the CDR3 is TGTGCCAGCAACGGGGGTAGCAACTACTATGGCTACACCTTC.

The chain has TRBV2 and TRBJ1-1; no definite D call. The CDR3 runs to 14 residues. V lost 0 bases and J lost 0, with 5 bases in between. The germline gives CDR1 SNHLY, CDR2 FYNNEI. The CDR3 DNA follows: TGTGCCAGCAGTGAAGCCAGGCTGAACACTGAAGCTTTCTTT. This codes for CASSEARLNTEAFF.

The genes are TRBV7-2 and TRBJ2-5; possibly TRBD2 for D (5 bases). Germline values: CDR1 SGHTA, CDR2 FQGNSA. The CDR3 runs 16 residues. The V and J ends lost 1 base and 5 bases respectively, with 17 bases between them. CDR3 DNA: TGTGCCAGCAGCTTAGGGAGGCGGCTAGATGCCGAGACCCAGTACTTC. This codes for CASSLGRRLDAETQYF.

V usage is TRBV28 and J usage is TRBJ2-7, with D perhaps given as TRBD1 or TRBD2 (5 bases each). V was trimmed by 5 bases and J by 2 bases, leaving 16 bases between them. Germline V gene data show CDR1 as MDHEN and CDR2 as SYDVKM. The length of the CDR3 is 15 residues. The chain's CDR3 is CASSGAAGSPYEQYF. CDR3 bases: TGTGCCAGCAGTGGGGCCGCGGGCAGCCCCTACGAGCAGTACTTC.

This rearrangement joins TRBV19 to TRBJ1-6; D is perhaps TRBD1 (6 bases). Trimming took 1 base from V and 10 from J, leaving 14 bases between them. Germline CDR1 is LNHDA and CDR2 is SQIVND (reference sequence). The CDR3 runs 15 residues. The CDR3 sequence: CASSIGGQGYSPLHF. The DNA for the CDR3 is TGTGCCAGTAGTATAGGGGGGCAGGGGTACTCACCCCTCCACTTT.

The chain carries TRBV18 and TRBJ2-7, with 7 bases aligning to TRBD1. Germline V gene sequence: CDR1 KGHSH, CDR2 LQKENI. V lost 3 bases and J lost 0; bases outside the gene matches: 2. The CDR3 runs 14 residues. The CDR3: CASSPGQISYEQYF. In DNA form, the CDR3 reads TGTGCCAGCTCACCGGGACAGATCTCCTACGAGCAGTACTTC.

This clone was seen just once. The rearrangement uses TRBV5-4 and TRBJ2-1; D is perhaps TRBD2 (6 bases). V lost 4 bases and J 5 bases, leaving 19 bases between the germline ends. The CDR3 consists of 16 residues. Germline CDR1 is SGHNT and CDR2 is YYREEE (reference sequence). Written as DNA, the CDR3 is TGTGCCAGCAGCCCGGAGTGGGCGGAGGGGAACAATGAGCAGTTCTTC. The encoded protein is CASSPEWAEGNNEQFF. Full variable domain (outside the CDR3, taken from reference TRBV5-4 and TRBJ2-1): ETGVTQSPTHLIKTRGQQVTLRCSSQSGHNTVSWYQQALGQGPQFIFQYYREEENGRGNFPPRFSGLQFPNYSSELNVNALELDDSALYLCASSPEWAEGNNEQFFGPGTRLTVL.

J is TRBJ2-7 and V is TRBV7-2, with 9 bases lining up with TRBD2. With 0 bases clipped from V and 2 bases from J, the junction kept 2 bases outside the gene matches. The germline gives CDR1 SGHTA, CDR2 FQGNSA. The length of the CDR3 is 15 residues. The CDR3 protein is CASSLAEREAYEQYF. CDR3 nucleotides: TGTGCCAGCAGCTTAGCTGAGCGGGAGGCCTACGAGCAGTACTTC.

This clone came up a few times. This chain uses TRBV7-2 with TRBJ1-4, with D possibly TRBD1 on 5 matching bases. V was cut by 5 bases and J by 7 bases, with 17 bases left in between. The CDR3 sequence is 15 residues long. Looked up from germline, CDR1 is SGHTA and CDR2 is FQGNSA. The CDR3 region has the DNA TGTGCCAGCAGCCCTGGGACCTCGAGAGGTGAAAAACTGTTTTTT. Its protein product is CASSPGTSRGEKLFF.

J is TRBJ1-4 and V is TRBV19; D unresolved. V lost 11 bases and J 8 bases, leaving 15 bases between the germline ends. Germline V CDR1 and CDR2: LNHDA, SQIVND (reference sequence). The CDR3 extends over 12 amino acids. The CDR3 protein is CAVRQGGEKLFF. CDR3 nucleotides: TGTGCCGTCCGACAAGGTGGGGAAAAACTGTTTTTT.